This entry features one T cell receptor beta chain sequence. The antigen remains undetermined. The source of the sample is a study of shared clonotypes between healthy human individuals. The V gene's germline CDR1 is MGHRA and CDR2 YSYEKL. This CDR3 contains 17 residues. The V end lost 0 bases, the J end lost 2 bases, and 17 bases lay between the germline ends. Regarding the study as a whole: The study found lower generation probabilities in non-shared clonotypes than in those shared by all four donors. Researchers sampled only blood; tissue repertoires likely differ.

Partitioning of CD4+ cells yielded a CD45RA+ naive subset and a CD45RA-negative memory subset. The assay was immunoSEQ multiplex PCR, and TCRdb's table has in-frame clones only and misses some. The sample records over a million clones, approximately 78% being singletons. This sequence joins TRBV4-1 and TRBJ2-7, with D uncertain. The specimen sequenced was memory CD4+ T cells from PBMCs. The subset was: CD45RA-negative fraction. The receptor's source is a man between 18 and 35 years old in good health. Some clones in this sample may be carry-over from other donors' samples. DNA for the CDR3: TGCGCCAGCAGCCAAGATCTTCCTGCGGAGATAGCCTACGAGCAGTACTTC. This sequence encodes CASSQDLPAEIAYEQYF.